Each of the 9 T cell receptor beta chains below was sequenced from the same sample in a study of shared clonotypes between healthy human individuals. Produced via immunoSEQ multiplex PCR; TCRdb's table is partial and in-frame only. The table lists 850,000 to 1,200,000 clones, under 80% of them singletons. The source material was memory CD4+ T cells sorted from blood. Documented subset: CD45RA-negative fraction. Receptor source: a man aged 18 to 29 in good health.

The chain employs TRBV5-1 and TRBJ1-2; D is uncertain. This CDR3 has 12 amino acids. V dropped 5 bases and J dropped 0 bases, with 5 bases sitting between them. Per germline, CDR1 SGHRS and CDR2 YFSETQ. The CDR3 DNA is TGCGCCAGCAGAACGGCTAACTATGGCTACACCTTC. Protein: CASRTANYGYTF.

V and J are TRBV30 and TRBJ2-7; TRBD1 agrees at 8 bases. After removal of 1 base from V and 2 bases from J, the junction contained 1 base not matched to a gene. This CDR3 region has 13 residues. In germline, CDR1 is GTSNPN, CDR2 SVGIG (reference sequence). The CDR3 reads CAWSEDRAYEQYF. CDR3 DNA sequence: TGTGCCTGGAGTGAGGACAGGGCCTACGAGCAGTACTTC.

V gene TRBV5-8 combines with J gene TRBJ2-1; 7 nucleotides agree with TRBD2. The trim removed 1 base at V and 9 bases at J, leaving 10 bases unmatched. Germline V gene lookup returns CDR1 SGHTS and CDR2 YDEGEE. The CDR3 spans 15 residues. The CDR3 protein is CASSLRWGGIGEQFF. The CDR3 nucleotides are TGTGCCAGCAGCTTGAGGTGGGGGGGAATCGGTGAGCAGTTCTTC. The full variable domain, in which reference TRBV5-8 and TRBJ2-1 provide the parts outside the CDR3, is EAGVTQSPTHLIKTRGQQATLRCSPISGHTSVYWYQQALGLGLQFLLWYDEGEERNRGNFPPRFSGRQFPNYSSELNVNALELEDSALYLCASSLRWGGIGEQFFGPGTRLTVL.

The chain recombines TRBV10-1 with TRBJ1-2, with 9 nucleotides matching TRBD1. Unmatched junction bases numbered 12, after V lost 10 bases and J lost 9 bases. The CDR3 consists of 13 residues. Germline V lookup: CDR1 WNHNN, CDR2 SYGVQD (reference sequence). CDR3 region: CATSPGQGSRYTF. CDR3 sequence (DNA): TGCGCCACCTCACCGGGACAGGGAAGTCGCTACACCTTC.

This rearrangement joins TRBV2 to TRBJ2-2, with 7 bases that match TRBD1. Germline loops: CDR1 SNHLY, CDR2 FYNNEI. The trim removed 5 bases at V and 2 bases at J, leaving 5 bases unmatched. The CDR3 is 15 residues long. The DNA for the CDR3 is TGTGCCAGCAGTTTGGACAGGCCCAACACCGGGGAGCTGTTTTTT. This gives the protein CASSLDRPNTGELFF.

This clone came up once. The chain has TRBV5-4 and TRBJ1-2; possible D gene TRBD1, 5 bases. CDR1 is SGHNT, CDR2 YYREEE, per germline (reference sequence). The CDR3 loop spans 14 amino acids. V shed 4 bases and J shed 6 bases, with 16 bases lying between them. The CDR3 sequence is CASSPVEGRDGYTF. CDR3 bases: TGTGCCAGCAGCCCCGTGGAGGGGAGGGATGGCTACACCTTC.

The rearrangement uses TRBV5-4 and TRBJ2-3; TRBD1 aligns across 8 bases. J was trimmed by 4 bases and V by 2 bases; bases with no gene match: 0. Looked up from germline, CDR1 is SGHNT and CDR2 is YYREEE (reference sequence). The CDR3 is made up of 13 amino acids. The CDR3 here is CASSLQGADTQYF. In DNA, the CDR3 is TGTGCCAGCAGCTTACAGGGGGCAGATACGCAGTATTTT.

This clone has only a few counts. The sample has other DNA sequences that encode this CDR3 too. The chain recombines TRBV4-2 with TRBJ1-5; no definite D call. Germline CDR1 LGHNA, CDR2 YNFKEQ. This CDR3 contains 13 residues. The ends were cut back, 0 bases at V and 6 bases at J, with 6 bases in the middle. The CDR3 region has the DNA TGTGCCAGCAGCCAAGATCTGGGTCAGCCCCAGCATTTT. Its protein is CASSQDLGQPQHF.

The chain uses TRBV11-2 and TRBJ2-3; 12 bases are a match to TRBD2. Germline V gives CDR1 SGHAT, CDR2 FQNNGV. This CDR3 is built from 16 residues. The junction had 6 bases not matched to a gene; V was cut back by 6 bases and J by 2 bases. Written as DNA, the CDR3 is TGTGCCAGCAGGAACGGACTAGCGGGGTTCACAGATACGCAGTATTTT. Encoded protein: CASRNGLAGFTDTQYF. Together with reference TRBV11-2 and TRBJ2-3, the CDR3 gives the full variable domain: EAGVAQSPRYKIIEKRQSVAFWCNPISGHATLYWYQQILGQGPKLLIQFQNNGVVDDSQLPKDRFSAERLKGVDSTLKIQPAKLEDSAVYLCASRNGLAGFTDTQYFGPGTRLTVL.